A selection of T cell receptor beta chains follows, all from one sample in a study of CDR3 diversity in severe acne. TCRdb ran MiXCR on the PCR reads and lists one entry per CDR3 protein. The top ten hold roughly an eighth of the sample, which has around 91,000 distinct CDR3 sequences, 51% seen once. Sequenced sample: blood. The receptors here all came from a male donor in good health, without acne. CDR3s include the opening cysteine and the closing phenylalanine or tryptophan. A D gene is named only where the DNA matches it firmly. Clone size, where shown, is once, few, many, or a class for clones that have expanded.

CDR3 length,D gene,J gene,V gene,clone size,CDR3 DNA,CDR3 protein
16,TRBD2,TRBJ2-7,TRBV7-2,NA,TGTGCCAGCAGTTTCCGGACTAGCGGGAGAGCCTACGAGCAGTACTTC,CASSFRTSGRAYEQYF
14,TRBD1,TRBJ1-2,TRBV10-3,NA,TGTGCCATCAGCGCCGGGACAGGGTTCTATGGCTACACCTTC,CAISAGTGFYGYTF
15,NA,TRBJ2-5,TRBV20-1,NA,TGCAGTGCCAGCACCCCCCAGGGTAGCGTGGAGACCCAGTACTTC,CSASTPQGSVETQYF
16,TRBD2,TRBJ2-7,TRBV2,NA,TGTGCCAGCGCCGGGCTAGCGGGAGGCCTCCCCTACGAGCAGTACTTC,CASAGLAGGLPYEQYF
12,NA,TRBJ2-5,TRBV25-1,once,TGTGCCAGCAGCGGTCGTCCCTCTGAGCAGTACTTC,CASSGRPSEQYF
14,TRBD2,TRBJ2-5,TRBV11-2,NA,TGTGCCAGCACTGTGGGACTACACCAAGAGACCCAGTACTTC,CASTVGLHQETQYF
16,NA,TRBJ2-4,TRBV6-4,many,TGTGCCAGCAGTGACTTCGCGACCGAGCCGCTAAACATTCAGTACTTC,CASSDFATEPLNIQYF
15,NA,TRBJ2-7,TRBV15,NA,TGTGTCACCAGCAGGATGGAGACGGGAAGCTACGAGCAGTACTTC,CVTSRMETGSYEQYF
15,TRBD2,TRBJ2-5,TRBV30,NA,TGTGCCTGGAGAATGGCTAGCGGGAGTCCGAAGACCCAGTACTTC,CAWRMASGSPKTQYF
16,TRBD2,TRBJ2-7,TRBV28,NA,TGTGCCAGCAGTTTTGTTGCTAGCGGGAGAGTTAACGAGCAGTACTTC,CASSFVASGRVNEQYF
14,TRBD1,TRBJ2-7,TRBV7-9,NA,TGTGCCAGCACGGCCGGGACAGGGGTGGGCGAGCAGTACTTC,CASTAGTGVGEQYF
17,TRBD1,TRBJ2-5,TRBV10-3,NA,TGTGCCATCAGTGAGTCCCCGCAGGGGGCTTCCCCTGAGACCCAGTACTTC,CAISESPQGASPETQYF
11,NA,TRBJ1-2,TRBV28,NA,TGTGCCAGCAGTTCAGTATATGGCTACACCTTC,CASSSVYGYTF
13,TRBD2,TRBJ2-7,TRBV10-3,few,TGTGCCATCGGGCGGGAGTGGGACTACGAGCAGTACTTC,CAIGREWDYEQYF
13,NA,TRBJ2-6,TRBV24-1,NA,TGTGCCGCAGGCCACTCTGGGGCCAACGTCCTGACTTTC,CAAGHSGANVLTF
15,TRBD2,TRBJ2-2,TRBV11-3,few,TGTGCCAGCAGGGCTAGCGGGGCGAACACCGGGGAGCTGTTTTTT,CASRASGANTGELFF
15,TRBD2,TRBJ2-3,TRBV24-1,NA,TGTGCCACCAGTAACCGGGAGGGCCCGGCAGATACGCAGTATTTT,CATSNREGPADTQYF
13,NA,TRBJ1-5,TRBV6-5,NA,TGTGCCAGCAGTGGTGTTGGGAATCAGCCCCAGCATTTT,CASSGVGNQPQHF
10,NA,TRBJ2-7,TRBV5-1,NA,TGCGCCAGCAGCTGGAACGAGCAGTACTTC,CASSWNEQYF
12,NA,TRBJ2-5,TRBV7-9,many,TGTGCCAGCAGCCCCCGGGGGGAGACCCAGTACTTC,CASSPRGETQYF
17,TRBD2,TRBJ2-2,TRBV6-1,NA,TGTGCCAGCAGTCCCTCCGGGGGGAGGGATAACACCGGGGAGCTGTTTTTT,CASSPSGGRDNTGELFF
14,NA,TRBJ1-1,TRBV6-6,NA,TGTGCCAGCAGTCCCGGGACACTGAACACTGAAGCTTTCTTT,CASSPGTLNTEAFF
12,TRBD2,TRBJ2-5,TRBV20-1,NA,TGCAGTGCTTCACTAGCGGGAGAGACCCAGTACTTC,CSASLAGETQYF
15,NA,TRBJ2-3,TRBV6-4,NA,TGTGCCAGCAGTGTGACTAGTATAATAACAGATACGCAGTATTTT,CASSVTSIITDTQYF
15,TRBD2,TRBJ2-1,TRBV7-9,NA,TGTGCCAGCAGCTCCGGGACTAGCGGGAGGACCTCCCCGTTCTTC,CASSSGTSGRTSPFF
15,NA,TRBJ2-5,TRBV29-1,NA,TGCAGCGTTGGAGTGGTAGCGGAGCCTCAAGAGACCCAGTACTTC,CSVGVVAEPQETQYF
11,NA,TRBJ2-7,TRBV29-1,NA,TGCAGCGTTGCTGGGGGCCACGAGCAGTACTTC,CSVAGGHEQYF
16,NA,TRBJ1-6,TRBV5-1,many,TGCGCCAGCAGCTACCGAGGTGGGGGGGCTGATTCACCCCTCCACTTT,CASSYRGGGADSPLHF
14,TRBD2,TRBJ2-5,TRBV6-1,NA,TGTGCCATACGCCAGGTAGCGGGAGTGGAGACCCAGTACTTC,CAIRQVAGVETQYF
15,TRBD1,TRBJ2-7,TRBV7-9,NA,TGTGCCAGCAGCTCCCCGGGGACAGGGAACATCGAGCAGTACTTC,CASSSPGTGNIEQYF
16,NA,TRBJ2-6,TRBV18,NA,TGTGCCAGCTCTCAAACGCGAGAGTTTGGGGCCAACGCCCTGACTTTC,CASSQTREFGANALTF
13,NA,TRBJ1-2,TRBV29-1,few,TGCAGCGTTCCCTTTGGGATCTCGGAGGGCTACACCTTC,CSVPFGISEGYTF
12,NA,TRBJ2-7,TRBV20-1,NA,TGCAGTGCCCCTAGGGGCCCCTACGAGCAGTACTTC,CSAPRGPYEQYF
16,TRBD2,TRBJ2-7,TRBV24-1,NA,TGTGCCACCAGTGATTTGACTAGCGGGAGGTCCTACGAGCAGTACTTC,CATSDLTSGRSYEQYF
17,TRBD2,TRBJ2-1,TRBV10-3,NA,TGTGCCATCAGTGACTTCAGCGGGAGGGACACCTACAATGAGCAGTTCTTC,CAISDFSGRDTYNEQFF
15,NA,TRBJ2-3,TRBV6-4,many,TGTGCCAGCAGTGACCGGCCTGCTGGCACAGATACGCAGTATTTT,CASSDRPAGTDTQYF
14,NA,TRBJ1-4,TRBV12-3/TRBV12-4,few,TGTGCCAGCAGTTTCTCCGGGTTCCAAGAAAAACTGTTTTTT,CASSFSGFQEKLFF
17,NA,TRBJ2-4,TRBV24-1,many,TGTGCCACCAGTGATTTCGGGGGCGGAATAGGCAAAAACATTCAGTACTTC,CATSDFGGGIGKNIQYF
18,TRBD2,TRBJ2-7,TRBV20-1,NA,TGCAGTGCTAGAGATAGGGAACTAGCGGGGGGCGTCTCCTACGAGCAGTACTTC,CSARDRELAGGVSYEQYF
16,NA,TRBJ2-6,TRBV2,many,TGTGCCAGCAGTGAAGCGGGCGGGTCTGGGGCCAACGTCCTGACTTTC,CASSEAGGSGANVLTF
13,TRBD1,TRBJ2-2,TRBV11-3,NA,TGTGCCAGCGACAGGGATAACACCGGGGAGCTGTTTTTT,CASDRDNTGELFF
12,TRBD1,TRBJ2-7,TRBV20-1,medium-sized,TGCAGTGCTGAGGACAGGGTCTACGAGCAGTACTTC,CSAEDRVYEQYF
15,NA,TRBJ2-1,TRBV20-1,NA,TGCAGTGCCAGCAGTTACTACGTGGGTAGGGATGAGCAGTTCTTC,CSASSYYVGRDEQFF
14,NA,TRBJ1-4,TRBV7-7,NA,TGTGCCAGCAGCTTGGGAAGACAAAATGAAAAACTGTTTTTT,CASSLGRQNEKLFF
13,NA,TRBJ2-7,TRBV6-1,NA,TGTGCCAGCAGTTACCGATCAGGCAACGAGCAGTACTTC,CASSYRSGNEQYF
12,NA,TRBJ1-5,TRBV12-3/TRBV12-4,NA,TGTGCCAGCAGTTTAGCGCAAGAGACCCAGCATTTT,CASSLAQETQHF
15,NA,TRBJ2-2,TRBV3-1,NA,TGTGCCAGCAGCCGGCCCGGGGACCTAACCGGGGAGCTGTTTTTT,CASSRPGDLTGELFF
12,NA,TRBJ2-7,TRBV10-2,many,TGCGCCACCGAGGAGAGGGGCTACGAGCAGTACTTC,CATEERGYEQYF
14,TRBD1,TRBJ2-7,TRBV15,NA,TGTGCCACCAGCAGAAGGACAGGGCGGTACGAGCAGTACTTC,CATSRRTGRYEQYF
16,TRBD1,TRBJ1-1,TRBV2,NA,TGTGCCAGCACGTCGACAGGGGGATTGATCGACACTGAAGCTTTCTTT,CASTSTGGLIDTEAFF
15,NA,TRBJ2-7,TRBV7-8,NA,TGTGCCAGCAGCTTATCCTCGGGAGTCTCCTACGAGCAGTACTTC,CASSLSSGVSYEQYF
11,NA,TRBJ1-4,TRBV10-1,many,TGCGCCAGGGTCCCAGGGGAAAAACTGTCTTTT,CARVPGEKLSF
14,TRBD2,TRBJ2-5,TRBV20-1,NA,TGCAGTGCTAATGGACTAGCGGGGCAAGAGACCCAGTACTTC,CSANGLAGQETQYF
13,NA,TRBJ2-7,TRBV10-3,NA,TGTGCCATCAGTGACCATCCCTACGACGGGCAGTACTTC,CAISDHPYDGQYF
15,TRBD2,TRBJ2-2,TRBV3-1,NA,TGTGCCAGCAGTCGGACTAGCGGAGTCACCGGGGAGCTGTTTTTT,CASSRTSGVTGELFF
14,NA,TRBJ2-7,TRBV29-1,NA,TGCAGCGTTCAACATGTTGTGGGGGCTAACGAGCAGTACTTC,CSVQHVVGANEQYF
11,NA,TRBJ2-2,TRBV11-2,NA,TGTGCCAGCAGCTTACTGGGCGGGCTGTTTTTT,CASSLLGGLFF